This TCR beta chain was retrieved from a study of blood T cell repertoires in COVID-19. Study processing details: Estimates of nucleated cell counts were drawn from the amplification of reference gene primers. Sequenced by immunoSEQ multiplex PCR; TCRdb stores in-frame clones only, minus some. V and J calls and clone size are given by that table; D and trimming were obtained from the DNA. The data contain tens of thousands of clones, roughly 90% of them singletons. Germline V gives CDR1 LNHDA, CDR2 SQIVND (reference sequence). The CDR3 has 16 residues. V was cut by 5 bases and J by 2 bases, with 18 bases left in between.

The source of this sequence is a man older than 75 with COVID-19, enrolled during active disease. This chain links TRBV19 with TRBJ1-1; no clear D gene. The sample was peripheral blood. CDR3: CASSGFEGRGNTEAFF. In nucleotides, the CDR3 is TGTGCCAGTAGTGGCTTCGAGGGCCGAGGTAACACTGAAGCTTTCTTT.